This T cell receptor beta chain was profiled in a study of blood T cell repertoires in COVID-19. Study in general: Spain, Italy and the United States supplied samples that represented acute and convalescent COVID-19.

Original analysis: Nucleated cell number was recorded as an estimate derived from reference gene primer amplification. Repertoires were generated with immunoSEQ multiplex PCR, while TCRdb's copy carries only in-frame clones and drops some. V and J calls and clone size are those listed in that table; D and trimming were worked out from the DNA. The table records about 320,000 clones, roughly 90% of them present only once. The CDR3 spans 14 residues. V shed 4 bases, J shed 6 bases, and the junction held 2 bases outside the gene matches. Germline loops: CDR1 LNHDA, CDR2 SQIVND (reference sequence). Cohort assignment relied on participant-reported clinical history. All recovered Cohort 3 donors got two negative PCRs, got clearance, or saw symptom resolution.

The chain has TRBV19 and TRBJ1-5, with 11 positions matching TRBD1. Sequencing was done on a sample of PBMCs or T cells enriched from blood (not recorded which). This clonotype was obtained from a man aged 60-69 years who had recovered from COVID-19. The CDR3 here is CASSKGTGGQPQHF. DNA for the CDR3: TGTGCCAGTAGTAAAGGGACAGGGGGTCAGCCCCAGCATTTT. Complete variable domain (other parts from reference TRBV19 and TRBJ1-5): DGGITQSPKYLFRKEGQNVTLSCEQNLNHDAMYWYRQDPGQGLRLIYYSQIVNDFQKGDIAEGYSVSREKKESFPLTVTSAQKNPTAFYLCASSKGTGGQPQHFGDGTRLSIL.